These 19 T cell receptor beta chains originate from one sample sequenced in a study of blood T cell repertoires in COVID-19. The assay was immunoSEQ multiplex PCR, and TCRdb's table has in-frame clones only and misses some. The sample includes around 300,000 clones, roughly nine tenths of them seen just once. The sequenced sample consisted of PBMCs or T cells enriched from blood (not recorded which). All receptors derive from a woman aged 18-29 years who had recovered from COVID-19.

The chain joins TRBV10-3 to TRBJ1-6; 10 bases fit TRBD1. The J segment lost 5 bases and the V segment lost 10 bases, leaving 8 bases of the junction unmatched. The CDR3 length is 15 residues. CDR1 and CDR2 from the germline V gene are ENHRY and SYGVKD. In nucleotides, the CDR3 is TGTGCCACACGCCTGACAGGGGGCGATAATTCACCCCTCCACTTT. It specifies CATRLTGGDNSPLHF.

The chain couples TRBV6-5 to TRBJ1-2, with TRBD1 matching over 8 bases. Germline loops: CDR1 MNHEY, CDR2 SVGAGI. V dropped 2 bases and J dropped 0; count of bases not matched to a gene: 5. The CDR3 extends over 16 amino acids. This CDR3 reads CASSYTTGASNYGYTF. The DNA of the CDR3 is TGTGCCAGCAGTTACACGACAGGGGCCTCTAACTATGGCTACACCTTC.

The chain carries TRBV14 and TRBJ2-2, with 11 bases identical to TRBD2. This CDR3 spans 15 amino acids. Germline V CDR1 and CDR2: SGHDN, FVKESK. The ends lost 6 bases at V and 7 bases at J; junction bases unmatched: 7. The CDR3 DNA is TGTGCCAGCAGGCCGATGGGACTAGCGGACGGGGAGCTGTTTTTT. Its translation: CASRPMGLADGELFF.

The table lists this clone with a few counts. The chain links TRBV5-1 to TRBJ2-5, with D maybe TRBD2 (6 bases). There are 13 residues in the CDR3. V lost 6 bases and J 1 base, leaving 10 bases between the germline ends. Germline-derived CDR1 and CDR2 are SGHRS and YFSETQ. The CDR3 loop is CASNPGLQETQYF. Written as DNA, the CDR3 is TGCGCCAGCAACCCGGGACTCCAAGAGACCCAGTACTTC.

The rearrangement joins TRBV6-2 or TRBV6-3 to TRBJ2-6; tentatively, D is TRBD1 (5 bases). CDR1 is MNHEY, CDR2 SVGEGT, per germline. The ends were cut back, 0 bases at V and 0 bases at J, with 15 bases in the middle. This CDR3 comprises 19 residues. DNA of the CDR3: TGTGCCAGCAGTTACTCGGGCAGGGCGCCTTTCTCTGGGGCCAACGTCCTGACTTTC. Its protein product is CASSYSGRAPFSGANVLTF.

This clone was seen only a few times. The CDR3 here is CASRQGQGLQPQHF. The CDR3 DNA reads as TGTGCCAGCCGCCAAGGACAGGGACTTCAGCCCCAGCATTTT. The V and J genes are TRBV2 and TRBJ1-5; 8 bases fit TRBD1. The germline gives CDR1 SNHLY, CDR2 FYNNEI. Trimming cost V 8 bases and J 6 bases; bases outside gene matches: 9. CDR3 size: 14 residues.

V gene TRBV24-1 combines with J gene TRBJ2-5, with D possibly matching TRBD2 (5 bases). The CDR3 covers 15 residues. Trimming cost V 0 bases and J 3 bases, with 10 bases left between them. Germline values: CDR1 KGHDR, CDR2 SFDVKD. This chain's CDR3 is CATSDLEVGKETQYF. The CDR3 nucleotides read TGTGCCACCAGTGATTTGGAAGTCGGGAAAGAGACCCAGTACTTC.

CDR3 coding DNA: TGTGCCAGTACCCAGGGACAGTCCAACTATGGCTACACCTTC. As protein: CASTQGQSNYGYTF. The chain recombines TRBV19 with TRBJ1-2; 7 positions agree with TRBD1. The length of the CDR3 is 14 residues. V gave up 7 bases and J gave up 2 bases; unmatched junction bases: 7. Per germline, CDR1 LNHDA and CDR2 SQIVND (reference sequence).

Only one count was recorded for this clone. J is TRBJ2-3 and V is TRBV11-2; D gene unclear. V lost 5 bases and J 1 base, leaving 7 bases between the germline ends. Looked up from germline, CDR1 is SGHAT and CDR2 is FQNNGV. The CDR3 extends over 13 amino acids. The DNA for the CDR3 is TGTGCCAGCAGCCCCCAGGGCACAGATACGCAGTATTTT. Translation: CASSPQGTDTQYF. The complete variable domain, with remaining parts taken from reference TRBV11-2 and TRBJ2-3, reads EAGVAQSPRYKIIEKRQSVAFWCNPISGHATLYWYQQILGQGPKLLIQFQNNGVVDDSQLPKDRFSAERLKGVDSTLKIQPAKLEDSAVYLCASSPQGTDTQYFGPGTRLTVL.

The chain's CDR3 is CASSQPRGDYGYTF. The DNA for the CDR3 is TGTGCCAGCAGTCAACCCAGGGGAGACTATGGCTACACCTTC. The J gene is TRBJ1-2, the V gene TRBV28; weak D call: TRBD1 (6 bases). V gave up 5 bases and J gave up 3 bases, with 13 bases separating them. The CDR3 totals 14 residues. Germline loops: CDR1 MDHEN, CDR2 SYDVKM.

V and J are TRBV10-3 and TRBJ2-1, with 11 bases fitting TRBD1. The CDR3 consists of 13 residues. V lost 9 bases, J lost 6 bases, and 4 bases stayed unmatched. Germline V lookup: CDR1 ENHRY, CDR2 SYGVKD. CDR3 nucleotides: TGTGCCATTGGACAGGGGGCGGTCAATGAGCAGTTCTTC. Its translation: CAIGQGAVNEQFF.

The J gene is TRBJ2-5, the V gene TRBV29-1, with 10 bases matching TRBD1. This CDR3 region has 14 residues. The germline gives CDR1 SQVTM, CDR2 ANQGSEA. V trimming: 7 bases; J trimming: 7 bases; junction bases outside the gene matches: 12. CDR3 in DNA: TGCAGCGCGGAAACCGGGACAGGGGAGAGGACCCAGTACTTC. This translates into CSAETGTGERTQYF.

This chain connects TRBV4-2 to TRBJ1-2, with 7 nucleotides matching TRBD1. V lost 7 bases to trimming and J lost 4 bases; unmatched junction nucleotides: 6. The CDR3 has 13 residues. Germline CDR1 and CDR2: LGHNA and YNFKEQ. For the CDR3, the DNA is TGTGCCAGCACTATTCGGGACAGCTATGGCTACACCTTC. It encodes CASTIRDSYGYTF.

The rearrangement joins TRBV25-1 to TRBJ1-4; the D gene is possibly TRBD1 (6 bases). The CDR3 length is 15 residues. From germline, CDR1 is MGHDK and CDR2 SYGVNS. With 7 bases removed from V and 7 bases from J, the gap between germline ends came to 19 bases. CDR3 in amino acids: CASTSGGAKSEKLFF. The CDR3 DNA follows: TGTGCCAGCACCTCGGGGGGGGCGAAGAGTGAAAAACTGTTTTTT.

The chain couples TRBV5-1 to TRBJ2-7; a weak D match, TRBD2 (7 bases). This CDR3 has 13 amino acids. Trimming took off 4 bases at V and 4 bases at J, with 12 bases between the two ends. CDR1 SGHRS and CDR2 YFSETQ come from the germline V gene. The CDR3, as DNA: TGCGCCAGCAGCCAGGGGAGGGATTACGAGCAGTACTTC. Protein: CASSQGRDYEQYF.

The J gene is TRBJ1-6, the V gene TRBV27; TRBD1 is a possible D gene (5 bases). This CDR3 has 14 amino acids. Germline V gene lookup returns CDR1 MNHEY and CDR2 SMNVEV (reference sequence). The V and J ends lost 2 bases and 3 bases respectively, with 5 bases between them. CDR3 residues: CASSLQGYNSPLHF. Written as DNA, the CDR3 is TGTGCCAGCAGTTTACAGGGCTATAATTCACCCCTCCACTTT.

This chain links TRBV27 with TRBJ1-3; 7 bases align to TRBD1. CDR3 length: 17 residues. Germline CDR1 MNHEY, CDR2 SMNVEV (reference sequence). The ends lost 3 bases at V and 9 bases at J; junction bases unmatched: 17. The CDR3 DNA sequence: TGTGCCAGCAGTTTTCGGGAAGGGGGCCTTTCTGGTGGCACCATATATTTT. Protein: CASSFREGGLSGGTIYF.

This chain uses TRBV7-2 with TRBJ2-7; D is unclear. The CDR3 runs 13 residues. Trimming removed 1 base at V and 0 bases at J, with 4 bases between. Germline lookup yields CDR1 SGHTA and CDR2 FQGNSA. In DNA, the CDR3 is TGTGCCAGCAGCTTAGGGCCCTCCTACGAGCAGTACTTC. Protein sequence: CASSLGPSYEQYF.

V is TRBV11-2 and J is TRBJ1-2, with TRBD1 identical over 9 bases. The V segment lost 4 bases and the J segment 4 bases; nucleotides outside the gene matches: 4. The CDR3 has 14 residues. Germline V lookup: CDR1 SGHAT, CDR2 FQNNGV. The CDR3 spells CASSWGQGSYGYTF. The CDR3 region has the DNA TGTGCCAGCAGCTGGGGACAGGGCTCCTATGGCTACACCTTC.